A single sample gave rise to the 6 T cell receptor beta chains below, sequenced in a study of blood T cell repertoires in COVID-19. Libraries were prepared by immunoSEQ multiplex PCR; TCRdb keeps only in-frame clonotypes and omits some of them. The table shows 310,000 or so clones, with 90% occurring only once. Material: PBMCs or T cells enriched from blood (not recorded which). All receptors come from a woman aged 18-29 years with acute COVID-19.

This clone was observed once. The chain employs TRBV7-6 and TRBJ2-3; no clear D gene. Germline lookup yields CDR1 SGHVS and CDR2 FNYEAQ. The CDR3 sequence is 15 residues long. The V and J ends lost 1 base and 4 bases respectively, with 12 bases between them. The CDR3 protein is CASSLVFSSSDTQYF. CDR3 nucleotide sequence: TGTGCCAGCAGCTTAGTTTTTTCGTCGTCAGATACGCAGTATTTT.

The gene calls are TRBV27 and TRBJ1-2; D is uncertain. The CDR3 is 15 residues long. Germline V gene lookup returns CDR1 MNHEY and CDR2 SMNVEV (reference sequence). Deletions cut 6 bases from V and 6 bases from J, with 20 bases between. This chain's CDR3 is CASSSLPLGSHGYTF. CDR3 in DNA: TGTGCCAGCAGCTCCCTTCCGTTGGGTAGCCATGGCTACACCTTC.

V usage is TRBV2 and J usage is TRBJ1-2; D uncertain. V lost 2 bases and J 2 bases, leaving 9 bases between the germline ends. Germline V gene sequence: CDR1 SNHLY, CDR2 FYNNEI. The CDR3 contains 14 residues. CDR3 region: CASSEQVQNYGYTF. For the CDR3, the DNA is TGTGCCAGCAGTGAACAGGTGCAGAACTATGGCTACACCTTC. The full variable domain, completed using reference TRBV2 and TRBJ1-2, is EPEVTQTPSHQVTQMGQEVILRCVPISNHLYFYWYRQILGQKVEFLVSFYNNEISEKSEIFDDQFSVERPDGSNFTLKIRSTKLEDSAMYFCASSEQVQNYGYTFGSGTRLTVV.

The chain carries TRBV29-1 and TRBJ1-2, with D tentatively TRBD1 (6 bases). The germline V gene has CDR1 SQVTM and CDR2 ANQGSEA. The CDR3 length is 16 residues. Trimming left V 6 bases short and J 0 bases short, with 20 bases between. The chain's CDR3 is CSVGPLRTGTNYGYTF. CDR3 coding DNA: TGCAGCGTCGGTCCCCTCCGCACAGGGACTAACTATGGCTACACCTTC.

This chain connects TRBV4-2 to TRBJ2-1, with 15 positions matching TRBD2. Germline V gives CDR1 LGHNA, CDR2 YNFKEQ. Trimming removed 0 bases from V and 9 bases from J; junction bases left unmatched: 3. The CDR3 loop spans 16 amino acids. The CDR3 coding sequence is TGTGCCAGCAGCCAAGAAGGGACTAGCGGGAGGTTTGAGCAGTTCTTC. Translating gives CASSQEGTSGRFEQFF.

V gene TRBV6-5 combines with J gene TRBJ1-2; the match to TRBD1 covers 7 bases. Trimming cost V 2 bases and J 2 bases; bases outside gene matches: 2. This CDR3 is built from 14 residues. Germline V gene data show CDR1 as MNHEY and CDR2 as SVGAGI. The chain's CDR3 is CASSYPGQNYGYTF. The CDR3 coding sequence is TGTGCCAGCAGTTACCCGGGACAGAACTATGGCTACACCTTC.